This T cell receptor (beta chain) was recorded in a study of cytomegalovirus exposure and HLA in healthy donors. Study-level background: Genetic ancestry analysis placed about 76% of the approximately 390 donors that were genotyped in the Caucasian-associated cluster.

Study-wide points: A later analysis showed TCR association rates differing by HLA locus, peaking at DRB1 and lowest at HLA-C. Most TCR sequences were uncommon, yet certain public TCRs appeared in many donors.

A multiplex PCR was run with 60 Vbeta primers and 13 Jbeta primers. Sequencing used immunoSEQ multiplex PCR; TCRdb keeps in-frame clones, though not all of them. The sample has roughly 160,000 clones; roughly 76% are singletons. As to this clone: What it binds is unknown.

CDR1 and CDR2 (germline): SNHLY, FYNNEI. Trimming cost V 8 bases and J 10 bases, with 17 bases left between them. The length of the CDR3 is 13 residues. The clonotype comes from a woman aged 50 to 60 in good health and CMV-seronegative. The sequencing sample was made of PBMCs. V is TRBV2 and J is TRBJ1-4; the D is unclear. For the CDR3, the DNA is TGTGCCAGCCTACCCGAGAGGGAGGGAAAACTGTTTTTT. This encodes CASLPEREGKLFF.